What follows are 22 T cell receptor beta chains derived from one specimen sequenced in a study of beta chain features in type 1 diabetes. Expressed TCRB transcripts were sequenced, since all the RNA that had been isolated was reverse transcribed. Assay used: immunoSEQ multiplex PCR; TCRdb lists only in-frame clones, some missing. The sample lists over 120,000 clones, 10% occurring once. The sequenced material came from naive CD4+ T cells from blood. The receptors originated from a man aged 18 to 29 in good health.

Details on this clone: This same CDR3 is encoded by further DNA sequences in the sample. The CDR3: CASSIRQGDGYTF. The CDR3, as DNA: TGCGCCAGCAGTATTAGACAGGGGGATGGCTACACCTTC. This rearrangement joins TRBV5-1 to TRBJ1-2, with 9 bases fitting TRBD1. V lost 5 bases and J lost 6; bases outside the gene matches: 5. Per the germline V gene, CDR1 is SGHRS and CDR2 is YFSETQ. This CDR3 region has 13 residues.

The CDR3 here is CASSFGQEQFF. As DNA, the CDR3 is TGTGCCAGCAGCTTCGGACAGGAGCAGTTCTTC. The chain uses TRBV5-6 and TRBJ2-1; tentative D call: TRBD1 (6 bases). This CDR3 has 11 residues. The ends were cut back, 2 bases at V and 10 bases at J, with 7 bases in the middle. Germline V lookup: CDR1 SGHDT, CDR2 YYEEEE.

The rearrangement links TRBV7-2 to TRBJ1-6; 7 nucleotides agree with TRBD1. There are 18 residues in the CDR3. The V and J ends lost 2 bases and 4 bases, in that order; junction bases with no gene match: 11. The germline V gene has CDR1 SGHTA and CDR2 FQGNSA. CDR3 region: CASSLTAGTGDYNSPLHF. The CDR3 coding sequence is TGTGCCAGCAGCTTAACAGCGGGCACAGGGGATTATAATTCACCCCTCCACTTT.

The gene calls are TRBV13 and TRBJ2-2; D is unresolved. The CDR3 contains 13 residues. The V and J ends lost 4 bases and 2 bases respectively, with 5 bases between them. CDR1 is PRHDT, CDR2 FYEKMQ, per germline (reference sequence). CDR3 loop: CASSSLNTGELFF. The CDR3 coding sequence is TGTGCCAGCAGCTCACTAAACACCGGGGAGCTGTTTTTT.

This clone was observed a handful of times. V and J are TRBV4-3 and TRBJ2-2; D might be TRBD2 (6 bases). The CDR3 totals 15 residues. V shed 0 bases and J shed 5 bases, with 10 bases lying between them. Germline V gene data show CDR1 as LGHNA and CDR2 as YSLEER. The CDR3 region is CASSQELGRTGELFF. Here the CDR3 DNA reads TGCGCCAGCAGCCAAGAATTGGGGAGGACCGGGGAGCTGTTTTTT.

There are a few counts of this clone. The rearrangement joins TRBV2 to TRBJ1-5; 7 nucleotides match TRBD1. The trim removed 5 bases at V and 1 base at J, leaving 5 bases unmatched. The CDR3 has 15 residues. CDR1 and CDR2 (germline): SNHLY, FYNNEI. The CDR3 protein is CASSLLDRSNQPQHF. The CDR3 nucleotides read TGTGCCAGCAGTCTATTGGACAGGAGCAATCAGCCCCAGCATTTT. Drawing the rest from reference TRBV2 and TRBJ1-5, the complete variable domain is EPEVTQTPSHQVTQMGQEVILRCVPISNHLYFYWYRQILGQKVEFLVSFYNNEISEKSEIFDDQFSVERPDGSNFTLKIRSTKLEDSAMYFCASSLLDRSNQPQHFGDGTRLSIL.

The rearrangement links TRBV9 to TRBJ2-1; 8 bases agree with TRBD2. Germline trimming cut 5 bases from V and 8 bases from J; bases unmatched to any gene: 12. Per the germline V gene, CDR1 is SGDLS and CDR2 is YYNGEE. This CDR3 is 15 amino acids long. The CDR3 coding sequence is TGTGCCAGCAGACGCGGGGGGCAGGGAATCGATGAGCAGTTCTTC. Translated: CASRRGGQGIDEQFF.

The CDR3 sequence: CASTNQGTVGQPQHF. Written as DNA, the CDR3 is TGTGCCAGTACTAACCAGGGGACCGTCGGTCAGCCCCAGCATTTT. The V and J genes are TRBV19 and TRBJ1-5; D perhaps matches TRBD1 (6 bases). This CDR3 has 15 amino acids. Deletions cut 7 bases from V and 6 bases from J, with 19 bases between. Germline V gene lookup returns CDR1 LNHDA and CDR2 SQIVND (reference sequence).

The rearrangement joins TRBV2 to TRBJ1-4; D gene uncertain. V lost 4 bases, J lost 8 bases, and 5 bases lay in between. The CDR3 loop spans 11 amino acids. CDR1 and CDR2 (germline): SNHLY, FYNNEI. The CDR3 DNA reads TGTGCCAGCAGTGGAGAGGAAAAACTGTTTTTT. It is translated as CASSGEEKLFF.

The chain carries TRBV5-1 and TRBJ2-1; 7 bases are a match to TRBD2. The CDR3 spans 20 residues. Per germline, CDR1 SGHRS and CDR2 YFSETQ. Trimming took 4 bases from V and 0 from J; bases not matched to a gene: 19. CDR3 sequence: CASSPRGSGGSLHSYNEQFF. The CDR3 region has the DNA TGCGCCAGCAGCCCCCGTGGCTCCGGGGGGTCCCTCCACTCCTACAATGAGCAGTTCTTC.

This chain connects TRBV5-1 to TRBJ2-5, with 11 bases fitting TRBD1. The CDR3 consists of 14 residues. Germline V lookup: CDR1 SGHRS, CDR2 YFSETQ. J was trimmed by 4 bases and V by 4 bases; bases with no gene match: 3. DNA of the CDR3: TGCGCCAGCAGCCCGGGGACAGGGGGAGAGACCCAGTACTTC. Translation gives CASSPGTGGETQYF.

V is TRBV4-1 and J is TRBJ2-7, with TRBD2 identical over 14 bases. The CDR3 consists of 16 residues. V was clipped by 1 base and J by 1 base; unmatched bases: 0. Germline lookup yields CDR1 MGHRA and CDR2 YSYEKL. The CDR3 loop is CASSQGLAGGSYEQYF. In DNA, the CDR3 is TGCGCCAGCAGCCAAGGACTAGCGGGGGGGTCCTACGAGCAGTACTTC.

This clone showed up just a few times. The chain links TRBV10-3 to TRBJ2-3; TRBD2 aligns across 7 bases. The junction had 10 bases not matched to a gene; V was cut back by 4 bases and J by 0 bases. The CDR3 runs to 17 residues. In germline, CDR1 is ENHRY, CDR2 SYGVKD. CDR3 protein: CAISAHLSAGSTDTQYF. CDR3 nucleotides: TGTGCCATCAGTGCCCATTTATCAGCGGGGAGCACAGATACGCAGTATTTT.

The chain links TRBV6-1 to TRBJ1-6, with D tentatively TRBD1 (6 bases). This CDR3 spans 16 amino acids. Germline assignment: CDR1 MNHNS and CDR2 SASEGT. The germline V and J ends were trimmed by 5 bases and 6 bases, with 17 bases remaining between them. The CDR3 DNA reads TGTGCCAGCAGTCAAGGACAGTCTTCGCTTAATTCACCCCTCCACTTT. Translating it yields CASSQGQSSLNSPLHF.

In this sample, this clone turned up a few times. This chain uses TRBV5-1 with TRBJ1-4; D uncertain. CDR1 is SGHRS and CDR2 is YFSETQ in the germline V gene. CDR3 length: 16 amino acids. The ends were cut back, 0 bases at V and 2 bases at J, with 11 bases in the middle. CDR3 sequence: CASSLAAGGTNEKLFF. CDR3 coding DNA: TGCGCCAGCAGCTTGGCCGCGGGAGGCACTAATGAAAAACTGTTTTTT.

The chain combines TRBV6-6 with TRBJ2-1; TRBD2 is a possible D gene (6 bases). There are 14 residues in the CDR3. Germline CDR1 is MNHNY and CDR2 is SVGAGI (reference sequence). V lost 2 bases and J 7 bases, leaving 12 bases between the germline ends. The CDR3 bases are TGTGCCAGCAGTTACGGAGGGACTTTTAATGAGCAGTTCTTC. Protein product: CASSYGGTFNEQFF.

This clone has a handful of counts. This chain joins TRBV2 and TRBJ2-7, with TRBD1 as a possible D gene (6 bases). The CDR3 covers 13 residues. Trimming shortened V by 8 bases and J by 3 bases, and 14 bases separated the two germline ends. CDR1 and CDR2 from the germline V gene are SNHLY and FYNNEI. CDR3 loop: CASSKDSNYEQYF. The DNA for the CDR3 is TGTGCCAGCTCGAAGGACAGCAACTACGAGCAGTACTTC.

The V gene is TRBV30, the J gene TRBJ1-2; a weak D match, TRBD1 (6 bases). The V end was cut by 4 bases, the J end by 3 bases, with 9 bases between. The CDR3 contains 12 residues. CDR1 and CDR2 (germline): GTSNPN, SVGIG (reference sequence). The CDR3 is CAWMRGHYGYTF. The CDR3 DNA follows: TGTGCCTGGATGCGGGGGCACTATGGCTACACCTTC.

The table lists this clone with many counts. This chain connects TRBV4-1 to TRBJ2-3; D gene ambiguous. The CDR3 extends over 14 amino acids. The germline CDR1 and CDR2 sequences are MGHRA and YSYEKL. The V and J ends lost 2 bases and 7 bases respectively, with 13 bases between them. The CDR3 DNA reads TGCGCCAGCAGCCAACATGCGAGCCGGTATACGCAGTATTTT. Protein product: CASSQHASRYTQYF.

In this sample, this clone turned up many times. The V and J genes are TRBV4-2 and TRBJ1-1; the match to TRBD1 covers 9 bases. The CDR3 sequence is 15 residues long. Germline V gene data show CDR1 as LGHNA and CDR2 as YNFKEQ. J gave up 0 bases and V 4 bases, and 3 bases lay outside the gene matches. The CDR3 is CASSLGTGLNTEAFF. CDR3 DNA sequence: TGTGCCAGCAGCCTGGGGACAGGGCTGAACACTGAAGCTTTCTTT.

The V call is TRBV5-4, the J call TRBJ2-7, with D possibly matching TRBD2 (7 bases). CDR1 SGHNT and CDR2 YYREEE come from the germline V gene (reference sequence). The ends were cut back, 4 bases at V and 3 bases at J, with 17 bases in the middle. This CDR3 is built from 15 residues. DNA for the CDR3: TGTGCCAGCAGCCCGGGGGGCCGAGGAAACTACGAGCAGTACTTC. Translated: CASSPGGRGNYEQYF.

This clone was recorded at least ten times. The chain couples TRBV29-1 to TRBJ2-3; 8 positions agree with TRBD2. The CDR3 contains 12 residues. Germline V gene sequence: CDR1 SQVTM, CDR2 ANQGSEA. J gave up 8 bases and V 3 bases, and 4 bases lay outside the gene matches. CDR3 region: CSVERGAGTQYF. The DNA of the CDR3 is TGCAGCGTTGAGCGGGGGGCTGGTACGCAGTATTTT.